A single sample is the source of the 9 T cell receptor beta chains below, sequenced in a study of human T cells and chemical hapten exposure. From the RACE reads, TCRdb called clonotypes with MiXCR, one entry per CDR3 protein. The table has approximately 73,000 distinct CDR3 sequences, 10% seen once. Time point denoted: patch test 1, 2 weeks after DPC sensitization. This sample's treatment: therapeutic diphenylcyclopropenone sensitization with weekly scalp DPC. The input for sequencing was whole blood, taken in connection with sensitization to the hapten diphenylcyclopropenone (DPC). The source of these receptors is a woman in her forties or fifties with alopecia areata. Some clones in this sample may be carry-over from other donors' samples.

This clonotype was recorded a few times. The rearrangement uses TRBV12-3 or TRBV12-4 and TRBJ2-1, with a possible D match to TRBD1 (6 bases). The CDR3 has 14 amino acids. V was clipped by 6 bases and J by 4 bases, with 13 bases between them. Here the CDR3 reads CASRSTGGYNEQFF. The CDR3 region has the DNA TGTGCCAGCAGATCGACAGGCGGTTACAATGAGCAGTTCTTC.

There are a few counts of this clonotype. The chain has TRBV11-2 and TRBJ2-2; the match to TRBD1 covers 8 bases. V shed 2 bases, J shed 0 bases, and the junction held 5 bases outside the gene matches. Germline CDR1 reads SGHAT; CDR2 reads FQNNGV. This CDR3 spans 17 amino acids. The CDR3 DNA follows: TGTGCCAGCAGCTTAAATGGACAGGGAGCGAACACCGGGGAGCTGTTTTTT. This gives the protein CASSLNGQGANTGELFF.

At least ten counts were recorded for this clonotype. This chain uses TRBV20-1 with TRBJ2-3; D is possibly TRBD2 (5 bases). Trimming took off 4 bases at V and 3 bases at J, with 14 bases between the two ends. Looked up from germline, CDR1 is DFQATT and CDR2 is SNEGSKA (reference sequence). This CDR3 spans 14 amino acids. CDR3 sequence reads: CSATSPGKTDTQYF. The CDR3 DNA follows: TGCAGTGCTACCTCCCCCGGGAAAACAGATACGCAGTATTTT.

The chain couples TRBV7-2 to TRBJ2-1, with no clear D. The V end lost 5 bases, the J end lost 5 bases, and 13 bases lay between the germline ends. Germline assignment: CDR1 SGHTA and CDR2 FQGNSA. This CDR3 is built from 14 residues. The CDR3 nucleotides read TGTGCCAGCAGCGCTGGACGAGAAGACAATGAGCAGTTCTTC. The encoded protein is CASSAGREDNEQFF.

A single count supports this clonotype. This chain joins TRBV28 and TRBJ2-7, with D perhaps TRBD2 (5 bases). Germline assignment: CDR1 MDHEN and CDR2 SYDVKM. The CDR3 totals 14 residues. V was pared by 7 bases and J by 2 bases, with 15 bases between. The CDR3 region is CASTLGVLPYEQYF. The CDR3 nucleotides read TGTGCCAGCACTCTCGGGGTCCTCCCCTACGAGCAGTACTTC.

This clonotype was counted a few times. The gene calls are TRBV6-5 and TRBJ2-3; 9 bases are a match to TRBD2. The CDR3 is made up of 16 amino acids. CDR1 is MNHEY, CDR2 SVGAGI, per germline. Trimming cost V 4 bases and J 3 bases; bases outside gene matches: 8. This CDR3 is CASSWSGGRVTDTQYF. The CDR3 DNA sequence: TGTGCCAGCAGTTGGAGCGGCGGGAGGGTGACAGATACGCAGTATTTT.

This clonotype has at least ten counts. The chain has TRBV18 and TRBJ1-5, with a weak D call TRBD1 (6 bases). This CDR3 spans 16 amino acids. From germline, CDR1 is KGHSH and CDR2 LQKENI. V was trimmed by 3 bases and J by 7 bases, leaving 19 bases between them. The CDR3: CASSPTIQGSGQPQHF. The CDR3 nucleotides are TGTGCCAGCTCACCGACCATACAGGGAAGTGGACAGCCCCAGCATTTT. Together with reference TRBV18 and TRBJ1-5, the CDR3 gives the full variable domain: NAGVMQNPRHLVRRRGQEARLRCSPMKGHSHVYWYRQLPEEGLKFMVYLQKENIIDESGMPKERFSAEFPKEGPSILRIQQVVRGDSAAYFCASSPTIQGSGQPQHFGDGTRLSIL.

Many counts were recorded for this clonotype. The rearrangement links TRBV28 to TRBJ2-5; maybe TRBD2 (7 bases). The CDR3 runs 14 residues. V was shortened by 5 bases and J by 6 bases, with 16 bases between the two germline ends. CDR1 is MDHEN, CDR2 SYDVKM, per germline. This chain's CDR3 is CASSIGGEGKTQYF. The CDR3, as DNA: TGTGCCAGCAGTATAGGGGGGGAGGGCAAGACCCAGTACTTC.

This clonotype was seen many times. This chain links TRBV29-1 with TRBJ2-1, with 8 bases fitting TRBD2. J gave up 4 bases and V 4 bases, and 9 bases lay outside the gene matches. The CDR3 loop spans 15 amino acids. The V gene's germline CDR1 is SQVTM and CDR2 ANQGSEA. The CDR3 DNA is TGCAGCGTTGCCTGGCCTAGCGGGTTGTACAATGAGCAGTTCTTC. Its translation is CSVAWPSGLYNEQFF.